The clone carrying this T cell receptor (beta chain) showed up just once. Its specificity is not known. Assay used: immunoSEQ multiplex PCR; TCRdb lists only in-frame clones, some missing. Of over 9,000 clones detected, approximately 83% appear once; the ten largest clones hold 2% to 3%. This record comes from a study of chemoradiotherapy in HPV16-positive cancers. On the study more broadly: A couple of HPV16-positive patients' cells yielded candidate HPV-specific clones and common motifs.

Germline V gene sequence: CDR1 SQVTM, CDR2 ANQGSEA. This CDR3 has 13 residues. Trimming removed 7 bases from V and 4 bases from J; junction bases left unmatched: 7. Findings and limits, study-wide: During treatment, candidate HPV-specific clones and E7-related motifs expanded in tumor. Only a couple of HPV16-positive patients supplied the functional HPV-specificity definition. In HPV16-positive patients, HPV-responsive T-cell expansion tracked better recurrence-free survival.

The receptor's source is a human donor with HPV-associated anogenital cancer. V usage is TRBV29-1 and J usage is TRBJ2-1; 7 bases are shared with TRBD1. Sequences were derived from blood, sampled from a patient who underwent chemoradiotherapy. CDR3 sequence: CSAGTEEYNEQFF. The CDR3 DNA sequence: TGCAGCGCCGGGACAGAAGAATACAATGAGCAGTTCTTC.